The 6 T cell receptor beta chains below come from one sample, sequenced in a study of shared clonotypes between healthy human individuals (dated by TCRdb to the early 2020s). The library was obtained by the immunoSEQ multiplex PCR assay. In TCRdb, the immuneACCESS table is reduced to in-frame sequences with V and J assigned. These tables do not hold every clone; where another copy was compared, an unresolved V gene accounts for under half, and the others remain unexplained. Counted in this sample were 2 million to 2.5 million clones; approximately 93% of them appeared once. Together, the top ten hold under 0.45% of the sample. Sequenced sample: naive CD4+ T cells from PBMCs. Interpreted using the paper, the cell subset or site label stands for: CD45RA+ positively selected. The receptor set was obtained from a man aged 18 to 35 in good health. Some clones in this sample may be carry-over from other donors' samples.

The CDR3 sequence is CASTQTLSIKQFF. CDR3 nucleotide sequence: TGTGCCAGCACTCAGACCCTATCCATTAAGCAGTTCTTC. This chain connects TRBV2 to TRBJ2-1; D gene unclear. CDR3 length: 13 residues. Germline V gene lookup returns CDR1 SNHLY and CDR2 FYNNEI. The germline V and J ends were trimmed by 7 bases and 11 bases, with 18 bases remaining between them.

The chain recombines TRBV30 with TRBJ2-2; 8 nucleotides align to TRBD1. Trimming cost V 8 bases and J 8 bases; bases outside gene matches: 7. The CDR3 loop spans 12 amino acids. Germline CDR1 is GTSNPN and CDR2 is SVGIG (reference sequence). The chain's CDR3 is CARGQGGGELFF. The DNA for the CDR3 is TGTGCCAGAGGACAGGGCGGAGGGGAGCTGTTTTTT.

The chain links TRBV7-2 to TRBJ2-2; 7 bases agree with TRBD2. Germline V gives CDR1 SGHTA, CDR2 FQGNSA. This CDR3 region has 14 residues. With 3 bases clipped from V and 6 bases from J, the junction kept 4 bases outside the gene matches. CDR3 nucleotide sequence: TGTGCCAGCAGCTTCGGGGGAGGGGCCGGGGAGCTGTTTTTT. It encodes CASSFGGGAGELFF.

The rearrangement links TRBV19 to TRBJ2-3; 9 bases are a match to TRBD1. CDR3 length: 18 amino acids. V lost 6 bases and J lost 6; bases outside the gene matches: 19. From germline, CDR1 is LNHDA and CDR2 SQIVND (reference sequence). The DNA for the CDR3 is TGTGCCAGTAGCATACCCCCTACTACAGGGGGCCTCTCGGATACGCAGTATTTT. Translation gives CASSIPPTTGGLSDTQYF.

V usage is TRBV27 and J usage is TRBJ1-2, with a tentative D call TRBD1 (6 bases). The V end lost 5 bases, the J end lost 8 bases, and 21 bases lay between the germline ends. CDR1 is MNHEY and CDR2 is SMNVEV in the germline V gene (reference sequence). This CDR3 region has 15 residues. The chain's CDR3 is CASSPWTVGGGGYTF. DNA of the CDR3: TGTGCCAGCAGTCCTTGGACAGTAGGAGGGGGAGGCTACACCTTC.

This chain connects TRBV6-5 to TRBJ2-6; D ambiguous. Germline V gene data show CDR1 as MNHEY and CDR2 as SVGAGI. The CDR3 length is 16 residues. V lost 0 bases, J lost 1 base, and 7 bases lay in between. DNA for the CDR3: TGTGCCAGCAGTTACTCGTTAGCTTCTGGGGCCAACGTCCTGACTTTC. Residues: CASSYSLASGANVLTF.